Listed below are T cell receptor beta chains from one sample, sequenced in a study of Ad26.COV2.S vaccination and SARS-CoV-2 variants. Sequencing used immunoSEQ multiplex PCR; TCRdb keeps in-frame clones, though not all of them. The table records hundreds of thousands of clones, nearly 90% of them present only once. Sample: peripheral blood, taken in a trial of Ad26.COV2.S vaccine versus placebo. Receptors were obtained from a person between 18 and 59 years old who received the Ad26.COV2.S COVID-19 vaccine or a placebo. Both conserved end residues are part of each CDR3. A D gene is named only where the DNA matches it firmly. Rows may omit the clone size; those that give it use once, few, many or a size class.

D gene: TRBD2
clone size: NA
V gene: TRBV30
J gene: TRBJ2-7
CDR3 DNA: TGTGCCTGGAGTGCTACTAGCGGGGGTTTCGAGCAGTACTTC
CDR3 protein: CAWSATSGGFEQYF

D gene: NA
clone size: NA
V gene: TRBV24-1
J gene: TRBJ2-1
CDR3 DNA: TGTGCCACCAGTGGTCTGCACGACTTAGGCAATGAGCAGTTCTTC
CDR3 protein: CATSGLHDLGNEQFF

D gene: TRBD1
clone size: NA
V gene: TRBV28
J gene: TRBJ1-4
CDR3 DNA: TGTGCCAGCAGTCTACAGGGGGGACATGAAAAACTGTTTTTT
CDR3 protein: CASSLQGGHEKLFF

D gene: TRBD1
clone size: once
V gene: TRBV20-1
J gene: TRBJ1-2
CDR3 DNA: TGCAGTGCTACGGACAGGGCTGGCTACACCTTC
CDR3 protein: CSATDRAGYTF

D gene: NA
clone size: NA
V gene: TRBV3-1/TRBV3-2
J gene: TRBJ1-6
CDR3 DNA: TGTGCCAGCAGCGTCAGGACAGCTAATTCACCCCTCCACTTT
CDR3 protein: CASSVRTANSPLHF

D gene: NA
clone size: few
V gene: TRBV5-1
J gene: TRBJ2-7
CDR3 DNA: TGCGCCAGCAGCTTGTTAAGGCACTACGAGCAGTACTTC
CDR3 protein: CASSLLRHYEQYF

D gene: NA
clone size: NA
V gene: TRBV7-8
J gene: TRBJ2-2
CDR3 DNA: TGTGCCAGCAGCTTATTAATCAGGGACACCGGGGAGCTGTTTTTT
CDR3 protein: CASSLLIRDTGELFF

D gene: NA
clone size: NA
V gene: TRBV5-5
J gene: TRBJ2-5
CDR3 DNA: TGTGCCAGCAGCCCCCCCGCCGGCCCGAAACAAGAGACCCAGTACTTC
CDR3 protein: CASSPPAGPKQETQYF

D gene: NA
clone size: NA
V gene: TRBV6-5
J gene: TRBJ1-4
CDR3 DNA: TGTGCCAGCACCCGACGGAGAGATGAAAAACTGTTTTTT
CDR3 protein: CASTRRRDEKLFF

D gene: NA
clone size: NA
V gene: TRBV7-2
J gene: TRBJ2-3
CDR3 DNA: TGTGCCAGCAGCCCCCCAGTTTCTAGCACAGATACGCAGTATTTT
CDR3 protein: CASSPPVSSTDTQYF

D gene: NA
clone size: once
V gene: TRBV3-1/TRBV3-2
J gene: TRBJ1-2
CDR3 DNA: TGTGCCAGCAGCCCCGCTGCCGGGTCTAACTATGGCTACACCTTC
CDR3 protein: CASSPAAGSNYGYTF

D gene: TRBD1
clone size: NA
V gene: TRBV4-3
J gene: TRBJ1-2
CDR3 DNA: TGCGCCAGCAGCCTAGGGACAGGGGATTTTGGCGGCTACACCTTC
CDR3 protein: CASSLGTGDFGGYTF

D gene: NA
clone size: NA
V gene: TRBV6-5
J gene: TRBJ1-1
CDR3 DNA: TGTGCCAGCACTAAAAGCGTCGGATTTTGGACTGAAGCTTTCTTT
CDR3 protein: CASTKSVGFWTEAFF

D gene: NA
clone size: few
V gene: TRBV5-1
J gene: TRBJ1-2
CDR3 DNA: TGCGCCAGCAGCAACAGACCCTCGAACTATGGCTACACCTTC
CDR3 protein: CASSNRPSNYGYTF

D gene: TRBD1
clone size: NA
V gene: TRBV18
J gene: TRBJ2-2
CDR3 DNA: TGTGCCAGCTCACCAATGGGACAGGGTTACACCGGGGAGCTGTTTTTT
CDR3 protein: CASSPMGQGYTGELFF

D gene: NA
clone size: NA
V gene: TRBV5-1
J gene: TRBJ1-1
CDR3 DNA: TGCGCCAGCAGCTTTCATGACAGGACTACAGACACTGAAGCTTTCTTT
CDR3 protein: CASSFHDRTTDTEAFF